The clone carrying this T cell receptor (beta chain) was detected a few times. What it binds is unknown. This record belongs to a study of vaccination and CD4 T cells after COVID-19. Turning to the study itself: Overlapping peptides covering the spike proteins of SARS-CoV-2, HCoV-NL63, HCoV-OC43 and HCoV-229E were added to stimulate cells.

Stated treatment: approximately 10-day PBMC culture with coronavirus spike peptide pools or control peptides (ViraFEST assay). Investigators obtained the unexposed donor's CD4+ T cells before the COVID-19 pandemic (2011-2018). A negative selection step was used to isolate CD4+ T cells once culture had run for around 10 days. Cultured CD4+ T cell DNA was sequenced using the Oncomine TCR Beta short-read assay. From cultured CD4+ T cells, genomic DNA was extracted. MiXCR, run by TCRdb on the PCR reads, gives a single entry per CDR3 protein. The repertoire includes 9,500 to 14,000 distinct CDR3 sequences, about 40% of them detected once, and approximately 17% sits in the top ten. CDR3 length: 13 amino acids. Germline V gives CDR1 MNHNS, CDR2 SASEGT. J gave up 6 bases and V 3 bases, and 0 bases lay outside the gene matches.

J is TRBJ1-5 and V is TRBV6-1, with 9 positions matching TRBD1. The TCR sequence derives from a human donor in good health. Sequencing was done on a sample of CD4+ T cells from blood, cultured in vitro. The DNA for the CDR3 is TGTGCCAGCAGTGAGACAGGGGGTCAGCCCCAGCATTTT. It yields the protein CASSETGGQPQHF.